This TCR beta chain was captured in a study of blood T cell repertoires in COVID-19. Study-level background: Acute and convalescent COVID-19 samples came from the United States, Italy and Spain. In each case, the material was cDNA or gDNA derived from T cells, B-cell-depleted T cells, or PBMCs.

TCRdb's copy holds only in-frame clones and misses some; the assay was immunoSEQ multiplex PCR. Here the sample spans approximately 200,000 clones, roughly 86% being singletons. Per the germline V gene, CDR1 is MNHEY and CDR2 is SMNVEV (reference sequence). Unmatched junction bases numbered 3, after V lost 2 bases and J lost 7 bases. The length of the CDR3 is 14 residues. The sample comprised peripheral blood. V usage is TRBV27 and J usage is TRBJ1-3, with 9 nucleotides matching TRBD1. The TCR sequence derives from a woman aged 55-69 years with acute or convalescent COVID-19. The CDR3 bases are TGTGCCAGCAGTTTAGCAGGGACAGGGAACACCATATATTTT. It encodes CASSLAGTGNTIYF.